One sample yielded the 27 T cell receptor beta chains listed below, sequenced in a study of control samples from healthy donors and cancer patients. This table comes from immunoSEQ multiplex PCR, and its TCRdb copy is limited to in-frame clones, with some not included. Counted here are 100,000 to 150,000 clones, roughly 90% occurring once; the ten biggest clones make up 4.5% to 7%. The sequenced sample was blood. The receptors derive from a young man in good health.

In its sample, this clone was seen a few times. In the same sample, other DNA sequences code for this CDR3. The chain joins TRBV5-1 to TRBJ1-1; D may be TRBD1 (5 bases). Trimming stripped 4 bases from V and 2 bases from J, with 9 bases between. The germline CDR1 and CDR2 sequences are SGHRS and YFSETQ. CDR3 size: 13 residues. The CDR3 DNA is TGCGCCAGCAGCCCCGACAGTAACACTGAAGCTTTCTTT. Residues: CASSPDSNTEAFF.

This clone was detected many times. J is TRBJ1-1 and V is TRBV2, with D possibly matching TRBD1 (5 bases). Germline V gene sequence: CDR1 SNHLY, CDR2 FYNNEI. The CDR3 extends over 14 amino acids. Trimming cost V 8 bases and J 4 bases, with 17 bases left between them. The CDR3 sequence is CASGDSSRGTEAFF. CDR3 bases: TGTGCCAGCGGAGACTCCAGTAGGGGCACTGAAGCTTTCTTT. Full variable domain (rest looked up from reference TRBV2 and TRBJ1-1): EPEVTQTPSHQVTQMGQEVILRCVPISNHLYFYWYRQILGQKVEFLVSFYNNEISEKSEIFDDQFSVERPDGSNFTLKIRSTKLEDSAMYFCASGDSSRGTEAFFGQGTRLTVV.

This clone was counted at least ten times. The V and J genes are TRBV5-4 and TRBJ1-1; no clear D gene. The CDR3 extends over 12 amino acids. CDR1 is SGHNT and CDR2 is YYREEE in the germline V gene (reference sequence). V was clipped by 2 bases and J by 1 base, with 3 bases between them. This CDR3 reads CASSFSNTEAFF. The CDR3 DNA reads TGTGCCAGCAGCTTTTCGAACACTGAAGCTTTCTTT.

This chain uses TRBV10-1 with TRBJ1-1, with a tentative D call TRBD1 (5 bases). Germline assignment: CDR1 WNHNN and CDR2 SYGVQD (reference sequence). The CDR3 runs to 13 residues. V lost 7 bases and J 2 bases, leaving 11 bases between the germline ends. DNA of the CDR3: TGCGCCAGCAAGGGACGGACTAACACTGAAGCTTTCTTT. Translated: CASKGRTNTEAFF.

The chain combines TRBV5-4 with TRBJ2-3; unclear D gene. V lost 4 bases, J lost 3 bases, and 9 bases lay in between. Germline CDR1 and CDR2: SGHNT and YYREEE (reference sequence). The CDR3 has 13 amino acids. In nucleotides, the CDR3 is TGTGCCAGCAGCGACCGTTATACAGATACGCAGTATTTT. Its translation: CASSDRYTDTQYF.

This clone was recorded once. This chain connects TRBV19 to TRBJ2-2; D is perhaps TRBD1 (6 bases). CDR1 LNHDA and CDR2 SQIVND come from the germline V gene (reference sequence). This CDR3 has 15 residues. The V end lost 0 bases, the J end lost 5 bases, and 10 bases lay between the germline ends. CDR3: CASSIDRGVTGELFF. CDR3 DNA sequence: TGTGCCAGTAGTATAGACAGGGGAGTGACCGGGGAGCTGTTTTTT.

The chain links TRBV18 to TRBJ2-3, with D possibly matching TRBD1 (6 bases). Trimming took 3 bases from V and 0 from J, leaving 7 bases between them. The CDR3 sequence is 14 residues long. CDR1 is KGHSH and CDR2 is LQKENI in the germline V gene. CDR3 sequence (DNA): TGTGCCAGCTCACCTGGACAGAGCACAGATACGCAGTATTTT. Translated, it gives CASSPGQSTDTQYF. The full variable domain, rest sourced from reference TRBV18 and TRBJ2-3, is NAGVMQNPRHLVRRRGQEARLRCSPMKGHSHVYWYRQLPEEGLKFMVYLQKENIIDESGMPKERFSAEFPKEGPSILRIQQVVRGDSAAYFCASSPGQSTDTQYFGPGTRLTVL.

The CDR3 protein is CASSLNPGDEFF. In DNA, the CDR3 is TGTGCCAGCAGTTTGAACCCGGGGGACGAGTTCTTC. The chain links TRBV12-3 or TRBV12-4 to TRBJ2-1; D is perhaps TRBD2 (6 bases). The CDR3 is 12 amino acids. Trimming stripped 3 bases from V and 14 bases from J, with 14 bases between.

This chain connects TRBV21-1 to TRBJ1-5. TRBV21-1 is noted as a pseudogene. CDR3 length: 17 residues. The CDR3 region is CASSKRYGVGESQPQHF. In nucleotides, the CDR3 is TGTGCCAGCAGCAAAAGGTATGGGGTGGGTGAATCGCAGCCCCAGCATTTT.

V usage is TRBV12-3 or TRBV12-4 and J usage is TRBJ2-5, with 7 positions matching TRBD2. This CDR3 spans 13 amino acids. Unmatched junction bases numbered 7, after V lost 5 bases and J lost 7 bases. In DNA form, the CDR3 reads TGTGCCAGCAGTCGGACGGGGGGTGGGACCCAGTACTTC. It yields the protein CASSRTGGGTQYF.

This clone was detected once. V usage is TRBV5-1 and J usage is TRBJ2-2, with D maybe TRBD2 (6 bases). V was pared by 4 bases and J by 6 bases, with 10 bases between. The CDR3 has 13 residues. Germline CDR1 reads SGHRS; CDR2 reads YFSETQ. The CDR3: CASSPEGSGELFF. CDR3 nucleotides: TGCGCCAGCAGCCCGGAGGGGTCCGGGGAGCTGTTTTTT.

The rearrangement uses TRBV2 and TRBJ1-2; no clear D gene. This CDR3 contains 14 residues. V lost 4 bases, J lost 3 bases, and 12 bases lay in between. The germline V gene encodes CDR1 SNHLY and CDR2 FYNNEI. The CDR3 sequence: CASSGVGNDYGYTF. The DNA for the CDR3 is TGTGCCAGCAGTGGGGTAGGGAATGACTATGGCTACACCTTC.

The chain couples TRBV27 to TRBJ1-1, with D possibly TRBD1 on 6 matching bases. The ends were cut back, 7 bases at V and 2 bases at J, with 17 bases in the middle. Germline V gives CDR1 MNHEY, CDR2 SMNVEV (reference sequence). The CDR3 covers 15 residues. This CDR3 is CASKESRGTNTEAFF. The CDR3 nucleotides read TGTGCCAGCAAGGAGTCCAGGGGTACCAACACTGAAGCTTTCTTT.

The chain combines TRBV4-1 with TRBJ2-7; TRBD1 matches 8 bases. Germline trimming cut 4 bases from V and 7 bases from J; bases unmatched to any gene: 6. The CDR3 contains 13 residues. CDR1 and CDR2 (germline): MGHRA, YSYEKL. The DNA for the CDR3 is TGCGCCAGCAGCCCCGGGACAGGCCTTGAGCAGTACTTC. Residues: CASSPGTGLEQYF.

This clone has just one count. J is TRBJ1-5 and V is TRBV28; TRBD1 aligns across 7 bases. V was pared by 6 bases and J by 2 bases, with 7 bases of the junction left unmatched. Per germline, CDR1 MDHEN and CDR2 SYDVKM. The CDR3 is 15 residues long. CDR3 residues: CASSPRGEGNQPQHF. The CDR3 DNA follows: TGTGCCAGCAGCCCCAGGGGGGAGGGCAATCAGCCCCAGCATTTT.

The V gene is TRBV6-5, the J gene TRBJ2-1, with D perhaps matching TRBD1 (6 bases). This CDR3 has 12 residues. V shed 6 bases and J shed 4 bases, with 7 bases lying between them. Germline V gene data show CDR1 as MNHEY and CDR2 as SVGAGI. The chain's CDR3 is CASSTGYNEQFF. The CDR3 region has the DNA TGTGCCAGCAGCACAGGGTACAATGAGCAGTTCTTC.

This chain joins TRBV11-2 and TRBJ2-5; 15 bases match TRBD2. The CDR3 is made up of 19 amino acids. Unmatched junction bases numbered 14, after V lost 4 bases and J lost 5 bases. Germline V lookup: CDR1 SGHAT, CDR2 FQNNGV. CDR3 protein: CASSSLTGTSGGSWETQYF. CDR3 DNA: TGTGCCAGCAGCTCCCTAACCGGGACTAGCGGGGGGTCGTGGGAGACCCAGTACTTC.

The chain links TRBV7-3 to TRBJ1-6; tentative D call: TRBD1 (5 bases). V lost 5 bases to trimming and J lost 8 bases, with 16 bases between them. This CDR3 spans 15 amino acids. Germline V lookup: CDR1 SGHTA, CDR2 FQGTGA. In nucleotides, the CDR3 is TGTGCCAGCAGCCCTCGGGGGGGGAGGGATTCACCCCTCCACTTT. As protein: CASSPRGGRDSPLHF.

The chain links TRBV3-1 (or the pseudogene TRBV3-2) to TRBJ2-7; possible D gene TRBD1, 6 bases. In germline, CDR1 is LGHDT, CDR2 YNNKEL (reference sequence). The CDR3 totals 13 residues. V gave up 1 base and J gave up 7 bases, with 11 bases separating them. The CDR3 loop reads CASSQGPQGEQYF. The CDR3 DNA reads TGTGCCAGCAGCCAAGGTCCACAGGGTGAGCAGTACTTC.

The genes are TRBV4-1 and TRBJ1-1; D might be TRBD1 (5 bases). Germline lookup yields CDR1 MGHRA and CDR2 YSYEKL. The V end lost 3 bases, the J end lost 3 bases, and 20 bases lay between the germline ends. The CDR3 loop spans 17 amino acids. This CDR3 reads CASSHLLRQRVDTEAFF. CDR3 in DNA: TGCGCCAGCAGCCACCTACTAAGACAGAGGGTAGACACTGAAGCTTTCTTT.

The chain couples TRBV2 to TRBJ1-5; no definite D call. Germline CDR1 and CDR2: SNHLY and FYNNEI. There are 14 residues in the CDR3. Between the trimmed V and J ends, which lost 6 bases and 7 bases, there was a span of 16 bases. Written as DNA, the CDR3 is TGTGCCAGCAGGGTAGGACTCGAGGGCCAGCCCCAGCATTTT. Translation gives CASRVGLEGQPQHF.

A note on this clone: One end of the junction fails to match germline, which may point to a read error. The chain couples TRBV2 to TRBJ1-1; 9 bases are a match to TRBD1. The CDR3 is 14 amino acids. CDR1 is SNHLY, CDR2 FYNNEI, per germline. Written as DNA, the CDR3 is TGTGCCGGCAGTGATACAGGGGGCCGGACTGAAGCTTTCTTT. Encoded protein: CAGSDTGGRTEAFF.

The chain has TRBV5-1 and TRBJ1-5; D is uncertain. The CDR3 extends over 13 amino acids. Deletions cut 5 bases from V and 0 bases from J, with 6 bases between. Germline V CDR1 and CDR2: SGHRS, YFSETQ. Here the CDR3 DNA reads TGCGCCAGCAGGATGTATAGCAATCAGCCCCAGCATTTT. Translated, it gives CASRMYSNQPQHF. Full variable domain (missing parts from reference TRBV5-1 and TRBJ1-5): KAGVTQTPRYLIKTRGQQVTLSCSPISGHRSVSWYQQTPGQGLQFLFEYFSETQRNKGNFPGRFSGRQFSNSRSEMNVSTLELGDSALYLCASRMYSNQPQHFGDGTRLSIL.

The rearrangement uses TRBV6-2 or TRBV6-3 and TRBJ1-2; 7 nucleotides align to TRBD1. The V gene end was trimmed by 2 bases and the J gene end by 0 bases; junction bases not matched to a gene: 0. This CDR3 comprises 14 residues. Germline CDR1 and CDR2: MNHEY and SVGEGT. The CDR3 coding sequence is TGTGCCAGCAGTTACGGACAGGCTAACTATGGCTACACCTTC. Protein product: CASSYGQANYGYTF.

The DNA for the CDR3 is TGCGCCAGCAGCCACTTAACGATCACCGGGGAGCTGTTTTTT. Its translation: CASSHLTITGELFF. The chain carries TRBV4-1 and TRBJ2-2; D gene uncertain. CDR3 size: 14 residues. CDR1 MGHRA and CDR2 YSYEKL come from the germline V gene. Trimming stripped 3 bases from V and 4 bases from J, with 9 bases between.

The gene calls are TRBV4-1 and TRBJ1-2; D perhaps matches TRBD1 (5 bases). V was clipped by 0 bases and J by 2 bases, with 19 bases between them. The germline V gene encodes CDR1 MGHRA and CDR2 YSYEKL. This CDR3 region has 18 residues. The CDR3 is CASSQDPRKAGTNYGYTF. The CDR3, as DNA: TGCGCCAGCAGCCAAGATCCCCGGAAGGCAGGGACCAACTATGGCTACACCTTC.

CDR3 nucleotides: TGTGCCAGCAGCCTTAGGACTAGCGGGGGAGGATCGGGCACCGGGGAGCTGTTTTTT. Translation: CASSLRTSGGGSGTGELFF. The chain links TRBV11-2 to TRBJ2-2; TRBD2 aligns across 13 bases. With V trimmed by 5 bases and J by 4 bases, 13 bases remained unmatched. The CDR3 is 19 amino acids. The germline gives CDR1 SGHAT, CDR2 FQNNGV.